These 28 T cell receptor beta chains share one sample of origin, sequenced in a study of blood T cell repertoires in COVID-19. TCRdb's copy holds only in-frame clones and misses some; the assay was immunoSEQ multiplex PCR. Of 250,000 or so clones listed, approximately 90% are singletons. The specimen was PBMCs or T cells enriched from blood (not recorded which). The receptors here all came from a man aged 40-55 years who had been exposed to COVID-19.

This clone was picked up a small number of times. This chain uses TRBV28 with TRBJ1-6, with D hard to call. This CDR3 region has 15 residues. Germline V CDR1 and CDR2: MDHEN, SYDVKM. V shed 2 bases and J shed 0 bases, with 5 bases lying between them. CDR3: CASSLESSYNSPLHF. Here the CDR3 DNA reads TGTGCCAGCAGTTTAGAGAGCTCCTATAATTCACCCCTCCACTTT.

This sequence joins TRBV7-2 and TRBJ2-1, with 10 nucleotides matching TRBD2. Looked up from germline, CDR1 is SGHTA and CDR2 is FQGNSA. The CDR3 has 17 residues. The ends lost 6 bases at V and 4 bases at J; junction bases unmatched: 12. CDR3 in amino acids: CASRPQLAGAMYNEQFF. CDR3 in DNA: TGTGCCAGCAGGCCCCAGCTAGCGGGAGCGATGTACAATGAGCAGTTCTTC. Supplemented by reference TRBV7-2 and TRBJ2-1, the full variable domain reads GAGVSQSPSNKVTEKGKDVELRCDPISGHTALYWYRQSLGQGLEFLIYFQGNSAPDKSGLPSDRFSAERTGGSVSTLTIQRTQQEDSAVYLCASRPQLAGAMYNEQFFGPGTRLTVL.

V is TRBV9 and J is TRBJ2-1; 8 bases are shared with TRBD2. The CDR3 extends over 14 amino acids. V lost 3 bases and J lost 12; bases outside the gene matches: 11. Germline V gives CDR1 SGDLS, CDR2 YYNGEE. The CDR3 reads CASSAQGLAEGQFF. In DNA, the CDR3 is TGTGCCAGCAGCGCTCAAGGACTAGCTGAGGGGCAGTTCTTC.

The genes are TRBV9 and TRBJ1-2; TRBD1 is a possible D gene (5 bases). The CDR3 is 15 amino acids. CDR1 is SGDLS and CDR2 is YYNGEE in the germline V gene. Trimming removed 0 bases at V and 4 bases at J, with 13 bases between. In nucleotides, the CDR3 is TGTGCCAGCAGCGTAGGTGGAGGGGATCCCTATGGCTACACCTTC. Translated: CASSVGGGDPYGYTF. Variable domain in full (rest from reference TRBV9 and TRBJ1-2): DSGVTQTPKHLITATGQRVTLRCSPRSGDLSVYWYQQSLDQGLQFLIQYYNGEERAKGNILERFSAQQFPDLHSELNLSSLELGDSALYFCASSVGGGDPYGYTFGSGTRLTVV.

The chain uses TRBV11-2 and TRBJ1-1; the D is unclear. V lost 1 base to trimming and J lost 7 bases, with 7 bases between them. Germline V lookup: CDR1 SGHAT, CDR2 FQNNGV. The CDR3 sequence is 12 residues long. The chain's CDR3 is CASSLVRDEAFF. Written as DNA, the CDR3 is TGTGCCAGCAGCTTAGTTCGGGATGAAGCTTTCTTT. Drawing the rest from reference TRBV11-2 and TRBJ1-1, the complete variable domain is EAGVAQSPRYKIIEKRQSVAFWCNPISGHATLYWYQQILGQGPKLLIQFQNNGVVDDSQLPKDRFSAERLKGVDSTLKIQPAKLEDSAVYLCASSLVRDEAFFGQGTRLTVV.

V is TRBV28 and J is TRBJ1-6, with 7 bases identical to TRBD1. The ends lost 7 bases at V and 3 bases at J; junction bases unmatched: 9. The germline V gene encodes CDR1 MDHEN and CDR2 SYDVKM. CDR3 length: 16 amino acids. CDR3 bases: TGTGCCAGCACCCAACAGGGGCCAAACTATAATTCACCCCTCCACTTT. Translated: CASTQQGPNYNSPLHF.

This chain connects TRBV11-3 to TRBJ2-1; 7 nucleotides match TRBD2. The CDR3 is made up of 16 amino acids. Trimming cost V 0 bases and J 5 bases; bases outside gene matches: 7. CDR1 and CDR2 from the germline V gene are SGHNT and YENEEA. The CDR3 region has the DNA TGTGCCAGCAGCTTAGATGCGGGAGCCAATAACAATGAGCAGTTCTTC. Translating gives CASSLDAGANNNEQFF. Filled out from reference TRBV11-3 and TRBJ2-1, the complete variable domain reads EAGVVQSPRYKIIEKKQPVAFWCNPISGHNTLYWYLQNLGQGPELLIRYENEEAVDDSQLPKDRFSAERLKGVDSTLKIQPAELGDSAVYLCASSLDAGANNNEQFFGPGTRLTVL.

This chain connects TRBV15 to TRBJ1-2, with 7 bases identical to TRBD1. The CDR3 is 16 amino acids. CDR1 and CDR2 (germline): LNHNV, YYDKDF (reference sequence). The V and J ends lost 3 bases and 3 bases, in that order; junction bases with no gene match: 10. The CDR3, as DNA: TGTGCCACCAGCAGTCCTGAGCACAGGGGTTACTATGGCTACACCTTC. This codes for CATSSPEHRGYYGYTF.

The CDR3 DNA is TGTGCCAGCAGCCAAGAGGCGGGAGGGGGTCCAGATACGCAGTATTTT. It is translated as CASSQEAGGGPDTQYF. The gene calls are TRBV4-2 and TRBJ2-3, with 9 bases fitting TRBD2. The CDR3 has 16 residues. Per the germline V gene, CDR1 is LGHNA and CDR2 is YNFKEQ. Trimming cost V 0 bases and J 4 bases; bases outside gene matches: 5.

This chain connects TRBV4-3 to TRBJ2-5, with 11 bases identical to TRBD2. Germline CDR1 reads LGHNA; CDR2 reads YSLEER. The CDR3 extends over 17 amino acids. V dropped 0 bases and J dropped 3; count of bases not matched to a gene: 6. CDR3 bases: TGCGCCAGCAGCCAAGATTTCCTAGCGGGAGGAGAAGAGACCCAGTACTTC. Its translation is CASSQDFLAGGEETQYF.

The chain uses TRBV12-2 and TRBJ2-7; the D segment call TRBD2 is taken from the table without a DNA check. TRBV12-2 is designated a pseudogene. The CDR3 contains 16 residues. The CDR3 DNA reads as TGTGCAAGTCGCTTCTCCCGGACTCCGGGACTCTACGAGCAGTACTTC. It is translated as CASRFSRTPGLYEQYF.

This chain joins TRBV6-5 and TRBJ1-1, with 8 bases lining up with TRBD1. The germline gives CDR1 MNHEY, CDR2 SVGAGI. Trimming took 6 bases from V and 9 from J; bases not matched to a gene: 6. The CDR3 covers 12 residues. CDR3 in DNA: TGTGCCAGCAGGAAGACAGGGGAACAAGCTTTCTTT. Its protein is CASRKTGEQAFF.

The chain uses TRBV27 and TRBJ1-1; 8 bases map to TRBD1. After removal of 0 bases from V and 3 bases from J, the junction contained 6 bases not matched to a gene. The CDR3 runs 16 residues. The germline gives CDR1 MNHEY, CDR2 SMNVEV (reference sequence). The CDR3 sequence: CASSLSTAGGYTEAFF. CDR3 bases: TGTGCCAGCAGTTTATCGACCGCAGGGGGCTACACTGAAGCTTTCTTT.

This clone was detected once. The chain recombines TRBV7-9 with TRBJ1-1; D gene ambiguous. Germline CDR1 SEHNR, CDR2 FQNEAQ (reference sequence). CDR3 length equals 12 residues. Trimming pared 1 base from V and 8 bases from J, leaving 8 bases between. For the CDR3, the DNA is TGTGCCAGCAGCTTAGTCTTACTCGAAGCTTTCTTT. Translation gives CASSLVLLEAFF.

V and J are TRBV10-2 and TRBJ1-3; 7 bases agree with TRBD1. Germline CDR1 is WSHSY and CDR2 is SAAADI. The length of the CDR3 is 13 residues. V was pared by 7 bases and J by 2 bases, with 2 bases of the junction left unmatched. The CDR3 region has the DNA TGCGCCAGCACGACAGGGACTGGAAACACCATATATTTT. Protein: CASTTGTGNTIYF.

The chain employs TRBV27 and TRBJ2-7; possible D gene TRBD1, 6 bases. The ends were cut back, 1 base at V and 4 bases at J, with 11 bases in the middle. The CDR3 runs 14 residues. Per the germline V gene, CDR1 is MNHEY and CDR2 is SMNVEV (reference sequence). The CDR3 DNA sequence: TGTGCCAGCAGTTTATATATGGGGGCATACGAGCAGTACTTC. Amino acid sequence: CASSLYMGAYEQYF.

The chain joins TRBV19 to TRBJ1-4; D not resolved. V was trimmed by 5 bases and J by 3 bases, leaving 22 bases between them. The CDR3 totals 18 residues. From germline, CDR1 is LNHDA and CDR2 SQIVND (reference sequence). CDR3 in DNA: TGTGCCAGTAGTCAAAAACAGCGGGTTCGGTTCTCTAATGAAAAACTGTTTTTT. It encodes CASSQKQRVRFSNEKLFF.

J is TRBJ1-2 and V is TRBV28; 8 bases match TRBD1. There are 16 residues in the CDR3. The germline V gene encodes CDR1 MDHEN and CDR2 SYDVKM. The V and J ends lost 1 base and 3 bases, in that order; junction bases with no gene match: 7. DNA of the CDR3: TGTGCCAGCAGTTTATCAGGACAGGGCTGGGACTATGGCTACACCTTC. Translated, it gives CASSLSGQGWDYGYTF.

CDR3 nucleotide sequence: TGCGCCAGCAGACCGGGGCAGGGGTCCTCCTACGAGCAGTACTTC. It specifies CASRPGQGSSYEQYF. V gene TRBV5-1 combines with J gene TRBJ2-7, with a weak D call TRBD1 (6 bases). Trimming removed 5 bases from V and 0 bases from J, with 15 bases in between. CDR3 length equals 15 residues. CDR1 is SGHRS and CDR2 is YFSETQ in the germline V gene.

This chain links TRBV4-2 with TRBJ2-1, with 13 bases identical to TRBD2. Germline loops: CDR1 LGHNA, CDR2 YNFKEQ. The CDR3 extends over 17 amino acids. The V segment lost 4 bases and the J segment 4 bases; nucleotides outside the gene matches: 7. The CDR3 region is CASSPPPGLAGYNEQFF. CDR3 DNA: TGTGCCAGCAGCCCCCCGCCGGGACTAGCGGGGTACAATGAGCAGTTCTTC.

CDR3 nucleotides: TGTGCCAGCAGTTTCAGTCCGGGAAATGGCTACACCTTC. Amino acid sequence: CASSFSPGNGYTF. V gene TRBV12-3 or TRBV12-4 combines with J gene TRBJ1-2; D is uncertain. V lost 3 bases, J lost 6 bases, and 11 bases lay in between. The CDR3 runs 13 residues.

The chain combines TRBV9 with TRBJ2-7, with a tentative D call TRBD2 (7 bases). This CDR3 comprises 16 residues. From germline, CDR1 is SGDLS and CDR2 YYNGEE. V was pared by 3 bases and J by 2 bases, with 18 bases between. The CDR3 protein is CASSGEGIGGPYEQYF. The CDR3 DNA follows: TGTGCCAGCAGCGGGGAGGGTATTGGGGGCCCCTACGAGCAGTACTTC.

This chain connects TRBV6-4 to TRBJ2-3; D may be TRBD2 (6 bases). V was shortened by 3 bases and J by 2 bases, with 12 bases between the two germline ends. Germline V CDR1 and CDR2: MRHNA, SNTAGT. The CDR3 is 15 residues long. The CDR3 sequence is CASSEGSGTTDTQYF. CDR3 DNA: TGTGCCAGCAGTGAGGGTAGCGGAACCACAGATACGCAGTATTTT.

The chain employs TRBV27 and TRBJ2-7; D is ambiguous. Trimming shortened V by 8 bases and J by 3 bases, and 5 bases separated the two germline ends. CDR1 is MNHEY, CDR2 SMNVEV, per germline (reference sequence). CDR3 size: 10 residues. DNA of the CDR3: TGTGCCAGCGGCTTCTACGAGCAGTACTTC. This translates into CASGFYEQYF.

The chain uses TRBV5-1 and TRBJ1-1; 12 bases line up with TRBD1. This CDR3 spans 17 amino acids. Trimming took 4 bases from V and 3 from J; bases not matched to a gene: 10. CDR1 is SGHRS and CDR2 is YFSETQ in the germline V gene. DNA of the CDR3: TGCGCCAGCAGCCAGTCGGGACAGGGGGCTTTGGACACTGAAGCTTTCTTT. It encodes CASSQSGQGALDTEAFF.

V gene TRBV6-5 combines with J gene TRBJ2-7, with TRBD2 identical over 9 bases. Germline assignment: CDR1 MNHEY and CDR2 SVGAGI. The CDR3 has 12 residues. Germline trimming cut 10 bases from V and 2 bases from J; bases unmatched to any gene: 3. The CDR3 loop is CATLAGAYEQYF. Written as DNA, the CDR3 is TGTGCCACATTAGCGGGGGCCTACGAGCAGTACTTC.

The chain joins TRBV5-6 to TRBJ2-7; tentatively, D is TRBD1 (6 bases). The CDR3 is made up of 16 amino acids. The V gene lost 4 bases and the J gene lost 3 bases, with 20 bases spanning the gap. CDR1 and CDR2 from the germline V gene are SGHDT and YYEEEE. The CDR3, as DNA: TGTGCCAGCAGCCTACAGGGAGACGTTCCTAACTACGAGCAGTACTTC. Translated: CASSLQGDVPNYEQYF.

This CDR3 reads CASSPRGGLASTDTQYF. In DNA form, the CDR3 reads TGTGCCAGCAGTCCAAGGGGGGGCCTTGCTAGCACAGATACGCAGTATTTT. The chain employs TRBV28 and TRBJ2-3; a weak D match, TRBD2 (7 bases). The germline gives CDR1 MDHEN, CDR2 SYDVKM. The length of the CDR3 is 17 residues. V lost 5 bases, J lost 0 bases, and 18 bases lay in between.